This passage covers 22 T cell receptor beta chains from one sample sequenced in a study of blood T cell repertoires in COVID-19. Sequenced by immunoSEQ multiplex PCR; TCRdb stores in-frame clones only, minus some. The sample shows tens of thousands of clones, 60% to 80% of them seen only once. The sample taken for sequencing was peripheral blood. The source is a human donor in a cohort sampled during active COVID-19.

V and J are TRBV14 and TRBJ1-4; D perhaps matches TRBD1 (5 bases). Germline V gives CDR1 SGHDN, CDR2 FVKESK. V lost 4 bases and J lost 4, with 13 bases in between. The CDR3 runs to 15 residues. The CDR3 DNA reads TGTGCCAGCAGCCCCAGACAGCGACATAATGAAAAACTGTTTTTT. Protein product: CASSPRQRHNEKLFF.

CDR3 DNA sequence: TGTGCCAGCAGTTTCAACACGTATGGCTACACCTTC. It yields the protein CASSFNTYGYTF. V usage is TRBV25-1 and J usage is TRBJ1-2; D not certain. The CDR3 has 12 residues. Trimming removed 5 bases at V and 5 bases at J, with 9 bases between. Per the germline V gene, CDR1 is MGHDK and CDR2 is SYGVNS.

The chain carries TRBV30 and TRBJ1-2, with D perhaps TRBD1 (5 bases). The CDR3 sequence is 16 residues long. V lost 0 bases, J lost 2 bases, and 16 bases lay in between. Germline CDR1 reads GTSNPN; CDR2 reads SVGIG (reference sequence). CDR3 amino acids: CAWSVPIAGPNYGYTF. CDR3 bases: TGTGCCTGGAGTGTCCCAATAGCAGGGCCCAACTATGGCTACACCTTC.

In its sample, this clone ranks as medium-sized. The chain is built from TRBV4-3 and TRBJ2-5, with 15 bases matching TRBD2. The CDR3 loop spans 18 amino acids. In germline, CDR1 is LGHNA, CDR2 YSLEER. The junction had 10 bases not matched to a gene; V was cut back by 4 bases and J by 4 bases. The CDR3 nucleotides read TGCGCCAGCAGCCCTGGACTAGCGGGGGGGCCGGTACGAGAGACCCAGTACTTC. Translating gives CASSPGLAGGPVRETQYF.

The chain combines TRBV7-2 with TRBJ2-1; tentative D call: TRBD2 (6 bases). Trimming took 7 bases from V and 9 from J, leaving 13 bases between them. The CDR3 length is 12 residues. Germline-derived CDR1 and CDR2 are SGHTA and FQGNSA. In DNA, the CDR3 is TGTGCCAGCACCCCTACAGCGGGTGAGCAGTTCTTC. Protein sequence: CASTPTAGEQFF. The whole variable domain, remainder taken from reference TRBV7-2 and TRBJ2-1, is GAGVSQSPSNKVTEKGKDVELRCDPISGHTALYWYRQSLGQGLEFLIYFQGNSAPDKSGLPSDRFSAERTGGSVSTLTIQRTQQEDSAVYLCASTPTAGEQFFGPGTRLTVL.

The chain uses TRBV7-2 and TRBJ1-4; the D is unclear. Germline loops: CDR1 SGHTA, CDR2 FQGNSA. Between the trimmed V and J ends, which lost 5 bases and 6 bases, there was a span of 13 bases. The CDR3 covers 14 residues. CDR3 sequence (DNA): TGTGCCAGCAGCCCTCCGGGGTCGTATGAAAAACTGTTTTTT. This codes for CASSPPGSYEKLFF.

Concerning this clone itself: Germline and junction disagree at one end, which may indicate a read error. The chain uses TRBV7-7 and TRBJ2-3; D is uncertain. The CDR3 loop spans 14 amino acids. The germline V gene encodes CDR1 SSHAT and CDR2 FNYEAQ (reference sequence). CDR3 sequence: CASSLGTSTDTQYF. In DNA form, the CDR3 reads TGTGCTAGCAGCTTAGGCACTAGCACAGATACGCAGTATTTT.

The CDR3 region has the DNA TGCGCCAGCAGCTTGGTTTCGGGCAGGGGTCTTTCGCAAGGCTACACCTTC. Translated, it gives CASSLVSGRGLSQGYTF. The genes are TRBV5-1 and TRBJ1-2; D may be TRBD1 (6 bases). The CDR3 sequence is 17 residues long. V lost 0 bases and J lost 8, with 23 bases in between. CDR1 is SGHRS, CDR2 YFSETQ, per germline.

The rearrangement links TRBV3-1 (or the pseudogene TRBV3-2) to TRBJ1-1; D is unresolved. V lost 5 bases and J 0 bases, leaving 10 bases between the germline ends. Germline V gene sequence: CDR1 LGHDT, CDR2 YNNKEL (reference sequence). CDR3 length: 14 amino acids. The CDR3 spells CASSSNLMNTEAFF. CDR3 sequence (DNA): TGTGCCAGCAGCTCTAACCTCATGAACACTGAAGCTTTCTTT.

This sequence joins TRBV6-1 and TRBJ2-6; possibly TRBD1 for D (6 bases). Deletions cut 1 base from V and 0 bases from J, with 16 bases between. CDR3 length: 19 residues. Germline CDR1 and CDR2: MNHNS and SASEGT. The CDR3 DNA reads TGTGCCAGCAGTGAAGGTCCCGGACAGAGGAGCTCTGGGGCCAACGTCCTGACTTTC. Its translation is CASSEGPGQRSSGANVLTF.

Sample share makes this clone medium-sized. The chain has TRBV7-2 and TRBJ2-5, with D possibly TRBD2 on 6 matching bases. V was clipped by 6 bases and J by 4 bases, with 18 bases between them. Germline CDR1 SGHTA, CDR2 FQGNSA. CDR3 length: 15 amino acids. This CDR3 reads CASRGRDSMGETQYF. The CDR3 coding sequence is TGTGCCAGCAGGGGCCGGGACTCCATGGGAGAGACCCAGTACTTC.

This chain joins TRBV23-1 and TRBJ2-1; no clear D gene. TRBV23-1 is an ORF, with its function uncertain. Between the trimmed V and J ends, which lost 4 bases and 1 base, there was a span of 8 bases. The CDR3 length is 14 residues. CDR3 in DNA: TGCGCCAGCAGTCGCATGGCTTCCTACAATGAGCAGTTCTTC. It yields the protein CASSRMASYNEQFF.

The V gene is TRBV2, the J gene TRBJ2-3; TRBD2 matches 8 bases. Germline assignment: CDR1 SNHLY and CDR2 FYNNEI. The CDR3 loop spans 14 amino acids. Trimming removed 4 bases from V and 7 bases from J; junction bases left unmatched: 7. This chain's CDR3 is CASSVGLAGNTQYF. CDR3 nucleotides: TGTGCCAGCAGTGTCGGACTAGCCGGTAATACGCAGTATTTT.

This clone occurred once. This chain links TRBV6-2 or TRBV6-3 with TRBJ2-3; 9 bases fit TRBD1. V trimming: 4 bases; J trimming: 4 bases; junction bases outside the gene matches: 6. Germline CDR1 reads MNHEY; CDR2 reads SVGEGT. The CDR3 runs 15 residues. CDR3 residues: CASSFTGGLADTQYF. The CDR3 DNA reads TGTGCCAGCAGTTTCACAGGGGGCTTGGCAGATACGCAGTATTTT.

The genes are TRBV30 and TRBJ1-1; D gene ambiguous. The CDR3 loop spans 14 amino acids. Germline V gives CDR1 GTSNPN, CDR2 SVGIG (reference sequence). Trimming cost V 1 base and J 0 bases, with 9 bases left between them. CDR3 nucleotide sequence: TGTGCCTGGAGTGCAGGTCGGTTGAACACTGAAGCTTTCTTT. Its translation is CAWSAGRLNTEAFF.

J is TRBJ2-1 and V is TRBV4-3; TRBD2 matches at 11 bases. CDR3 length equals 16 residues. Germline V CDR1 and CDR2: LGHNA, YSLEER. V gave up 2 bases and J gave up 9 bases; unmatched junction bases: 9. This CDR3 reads CASSQLAGGPYGEQFF. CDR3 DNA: TGCGCCAGCAGCCAACTAGCGGGGGGTCCCTACGGTGAGCAGTTCTTC.

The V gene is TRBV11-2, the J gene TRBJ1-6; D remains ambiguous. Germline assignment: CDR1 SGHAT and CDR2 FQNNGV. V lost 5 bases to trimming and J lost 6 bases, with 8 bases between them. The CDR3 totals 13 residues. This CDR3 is CASSLRSNSPLHF. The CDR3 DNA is TGTGCCAGCAGCCTCCGCAGTAATTCACCCCTCCACTTT. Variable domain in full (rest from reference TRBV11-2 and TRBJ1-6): EAGVAQSPRYKIIEKRQSVAFWCNPISGHATLYWYQQILGQGPKLLIQFQNNGVVDDSQLPKDRFSAERLKGVDSTLKIQPAKLEDSAVYLCASSLRSNSPLHFGNGTRLTVT.

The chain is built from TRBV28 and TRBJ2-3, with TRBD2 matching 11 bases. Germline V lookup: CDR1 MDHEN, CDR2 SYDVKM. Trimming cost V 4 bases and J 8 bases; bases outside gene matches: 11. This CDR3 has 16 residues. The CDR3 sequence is CASSSPGTSGSGTQYF. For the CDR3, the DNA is TGTGCCAGCAGTTCCCCGGGGACTAGCGGATCGGGTACGCAGTATTTT.

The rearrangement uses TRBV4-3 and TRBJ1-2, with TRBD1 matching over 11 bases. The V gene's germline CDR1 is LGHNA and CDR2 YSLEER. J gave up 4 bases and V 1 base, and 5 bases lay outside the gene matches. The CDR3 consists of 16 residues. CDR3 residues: CASSQAPGQGGYGYTF. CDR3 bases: TGCGCCAGCAGCCAAGCGCCGGGACAGGGGGGCTATGGCTACACCTTC.

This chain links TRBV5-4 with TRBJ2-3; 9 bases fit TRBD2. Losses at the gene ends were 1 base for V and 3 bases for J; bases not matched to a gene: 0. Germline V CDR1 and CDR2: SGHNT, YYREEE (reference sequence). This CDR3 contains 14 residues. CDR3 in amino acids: CASSLLAGTDTQYF. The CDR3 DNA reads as TGTGCCAGCAGCTTGCTAGCGGGGACAGATACGCAGTATTTT.

The CDR3 bases are TGCGCCAGCAGGGAGGACAGGGCAGGCTACACCTTC. Translation gives CASREDRAGYTF. The rearrangement links TRBV10-1 to TRBJ1-2, with 8 bases that match TRBD1. The CDR3 is made up of 12 amino acids. Germline values: CDR1 WNHNN, CDR2 SYGVQD (reference sequence). V shed 6 bases, J shed 8 bases, and the junction held 5 bases outside the gene matches.

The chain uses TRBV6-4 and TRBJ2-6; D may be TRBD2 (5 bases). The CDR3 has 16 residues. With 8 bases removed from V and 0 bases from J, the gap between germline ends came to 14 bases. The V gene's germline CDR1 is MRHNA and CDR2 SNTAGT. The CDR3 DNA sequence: TGTGCCAGCTCCCCTGGACGGGGCTCTGGGGCCAACGTCCTGACTTTC. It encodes CASSPGRGSGANVLTF.